This T cell receptor (beta chain) comes out of a study of blood T cell repertoires in COVID-19. At the level of the study: The study drew acute and convalescent COVID-19 samples from the United States, Italy and Spain. The analysed material was cDNA or gDNA that came from T cells, B-cell-depleted T cells, or PBMCs.

Note on this clone: Other DNA sequences within the sample encode an identical CDR3.

Participants reported their clinical history, and cohort assignment relied on those reports. Recovery among Cohort 3 donors was established by two negative PCRs, clearance, or symptom resolution. V lost 1 base to trimming and J lost 0 bases, with 6 bases between them. The CDR3 runs 14 residues. Germline lookup yields CDR1 SGHTA and CDR2 FQGNSA. Assay: immunoSEQ multiplex PCR; the TCRdb copy retains only in-frame clones and omits some. The sample holds roughly 360,000 clones; around 83% are singletons and the top ten take 5% to 5.5%. The origin of this receptor is a woman between 50 and 59 years old who had recovered from COVID-19. The sequencing sample was made of PBMCs or T cells enriched from blood (not recorded which). The chain carries TRBV7-2 and TRBJ1-2; D gene unclear. CDR3 in DNA: TGTGCCAGCAGCTTAGGTAGAGCTAACTATGGCTACACCTTC. Translation gives CASSLGRANYGYTF. The full variable domain, with the rest looked up from reference TRBV7-2 and TRBJ1-2, is GAGVSQSPSNKVTEKGKDVELRCDPISGHTALYWYRQSLGQGLEFLIYFQGNSAPDKSGLPSDRFSAERTGGSVSTLTIQRTQQEDSAVYLCASSLGRANYGYTFGSGTRLTVV.